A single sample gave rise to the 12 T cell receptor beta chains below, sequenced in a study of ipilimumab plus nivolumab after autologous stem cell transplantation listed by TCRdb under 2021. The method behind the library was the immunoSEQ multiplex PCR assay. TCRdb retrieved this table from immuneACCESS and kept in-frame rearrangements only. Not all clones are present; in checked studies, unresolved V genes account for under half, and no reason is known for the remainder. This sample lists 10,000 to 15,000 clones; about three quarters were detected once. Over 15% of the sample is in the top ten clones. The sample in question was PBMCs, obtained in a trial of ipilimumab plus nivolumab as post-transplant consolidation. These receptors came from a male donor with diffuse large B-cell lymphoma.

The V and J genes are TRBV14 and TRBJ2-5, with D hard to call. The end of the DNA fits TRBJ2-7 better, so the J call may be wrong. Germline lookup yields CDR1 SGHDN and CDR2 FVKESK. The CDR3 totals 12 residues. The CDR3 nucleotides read TGTGCCAGCAGCCAGAACGGCTACGAGCAGTACTTC. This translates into CASSQNGYEQYF.

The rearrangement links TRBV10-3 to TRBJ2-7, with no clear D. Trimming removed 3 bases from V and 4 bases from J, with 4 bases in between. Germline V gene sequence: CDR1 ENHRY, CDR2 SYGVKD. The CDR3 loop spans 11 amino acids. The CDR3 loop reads CAISELYEQYF. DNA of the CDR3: TGTGCCATCAGTGAACTATACGAGCAGTACTTC.

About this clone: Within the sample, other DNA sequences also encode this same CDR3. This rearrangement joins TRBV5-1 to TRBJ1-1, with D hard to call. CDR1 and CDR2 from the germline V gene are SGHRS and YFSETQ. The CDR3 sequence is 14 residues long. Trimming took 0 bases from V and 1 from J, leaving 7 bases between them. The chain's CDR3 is CASSLGTGNTEAFF. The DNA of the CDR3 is TGCGCCAGCAGCTTGGGAACGGGGAACACTGAAGCTTTCTTT. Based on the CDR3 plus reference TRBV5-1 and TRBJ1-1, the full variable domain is KAGVTQTPRYLIKTRGQQVTLSCSPISGHRSVSWYQQTPGQGLQFLFEYFSETQRNKGNFPGRFSGRQFSNSRSEMNVSTLELGDSALYLCASSLGTGNTEAFFGQGTRLTVV.

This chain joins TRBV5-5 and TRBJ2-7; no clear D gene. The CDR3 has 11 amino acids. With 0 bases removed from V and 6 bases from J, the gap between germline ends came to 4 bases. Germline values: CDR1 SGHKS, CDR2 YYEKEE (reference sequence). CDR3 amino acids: CASSLVSEQYF. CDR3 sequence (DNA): TGTGCCAGCAGCTTGGTGAGCGAGCAGTACTTC.

The CDR3, as DNA: TGTGCCAGCAGTTATACGGGGAAGGCTTTCTTT. Its protein product is CASSYTGKAFF. The chain recombines TRBV6-1 with TRBJ1-1; D is unresolved. The CDR3 is made up of 11 amino acids. CDR1 MNHNS and CDR2 SASEGT come from the germline V gene. The V and J ends lost 5 bases and 11 bases respectively, with 12 bases between them.

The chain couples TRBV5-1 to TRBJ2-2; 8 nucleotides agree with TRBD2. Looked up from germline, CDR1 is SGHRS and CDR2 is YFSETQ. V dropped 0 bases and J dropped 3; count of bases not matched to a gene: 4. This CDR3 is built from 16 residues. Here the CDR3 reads CASSLGTSSYTGELFF. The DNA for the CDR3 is TGCGCCAGCAGCTTGGGGACTAGCAGCTACACCGGGGAGCTGTTTTTT.

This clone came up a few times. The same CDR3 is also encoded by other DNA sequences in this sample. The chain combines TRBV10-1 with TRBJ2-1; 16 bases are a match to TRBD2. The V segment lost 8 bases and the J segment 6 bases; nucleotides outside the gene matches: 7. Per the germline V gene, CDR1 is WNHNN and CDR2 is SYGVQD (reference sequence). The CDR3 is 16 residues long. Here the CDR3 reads CASSPGLAGGSNEQFF. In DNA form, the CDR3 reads TGCGCCAGCTCCCCGGGACTAGCGGGAGGGAGCAATGAGCAGTTCTTC.

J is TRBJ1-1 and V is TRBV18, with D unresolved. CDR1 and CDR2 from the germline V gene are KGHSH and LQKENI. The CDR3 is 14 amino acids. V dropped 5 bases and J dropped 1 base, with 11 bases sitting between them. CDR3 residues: CASSKVERNTEAFF. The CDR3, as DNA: TGTGCCAGCTCAAAGGTCGAGAGGAACACTGAAGCTTTCTTT.

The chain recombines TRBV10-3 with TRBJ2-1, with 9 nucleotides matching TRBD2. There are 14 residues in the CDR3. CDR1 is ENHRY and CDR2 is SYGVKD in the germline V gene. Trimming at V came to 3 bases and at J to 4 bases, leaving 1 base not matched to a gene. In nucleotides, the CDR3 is TGTGCCATCAGTGACCTAGCGGGGTACAATGAGCAGTTCTTC. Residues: CAISDLAGYNEQFF.

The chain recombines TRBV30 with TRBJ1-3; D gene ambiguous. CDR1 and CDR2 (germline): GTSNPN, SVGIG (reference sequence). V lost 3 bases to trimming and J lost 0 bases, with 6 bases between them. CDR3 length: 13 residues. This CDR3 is CAWSLSSGNTIYF. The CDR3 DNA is TGTGCCTGGAGCCTATCCTCTGGAAACACCATATATTTT.

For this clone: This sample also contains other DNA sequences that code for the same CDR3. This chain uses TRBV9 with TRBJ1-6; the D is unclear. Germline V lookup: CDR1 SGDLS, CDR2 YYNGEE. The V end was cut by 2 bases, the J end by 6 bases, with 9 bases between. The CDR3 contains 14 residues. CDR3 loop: CASSVYGTNSPLHF. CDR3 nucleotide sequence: TGTGCCAGCAGCGTGTACGGTACTAATTCACCCCTCCACTTT.

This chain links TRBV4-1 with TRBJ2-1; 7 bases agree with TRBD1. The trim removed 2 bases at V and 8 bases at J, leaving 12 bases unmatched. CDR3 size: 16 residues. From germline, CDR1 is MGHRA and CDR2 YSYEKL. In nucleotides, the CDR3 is TGCGCCAGCAGCCAAATCAGACAGGGATTTTTAGATGAGCAGTTCTTC. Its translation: CASSQIRQGFLDEQFF.